This entry concerns a single T cell receptor beta chain. Its antigen is unknown. Peptide-pool stimulation followed by sequencing identified expanded antigen-specific CD4+ clonotypes in the ViraFEST assay. Investigators separated out CD4+ T cells once 10 days of culture had passed. Vaccine recipients lacked prior SARS-CoV-2 infection and had negative nucleocapsid antibodies. The record originates from a study of vaccination effects on CD4 cells after COVID-19. The study, taken as a whole, reports: Within healthy vaccinees, only 1 of 255 vaccine-induced clones displayed cross-reactivity with common cold coronaviruses.

Profiling relied on immunoSEQ multiplex PCR, and the TCRdb table lists in-frame clones only, not all of them. The table lists about 73,000 clones, around 78% of them singletons, with over 9.5% in the top ten. This CDR3 has 13 residues. With V trimmed by 5 bases and J by 2 bases, 2 bases remained unmatched. The germline CDR1 and CDR2 sequences are SGHTA and FQGNSA. The source of this sequence is a human donor who received a COVID-19 vaccine. The material sequenced was CD4+ T cells from PBMCs cultured with SARS-CoV-2 spike peptides, taken before COVID-19 vaccination. V and J are TRBV7-2 and TRBJ1-2; 7 positions agree with TRBD1. The CDR3 DNA reads as TGTGCCAGCAGCGTGGGACAGAACTATGGCTACACCTTC. This codes for CASSVGQNYGYTF. The full variable domain, in which reference TRBV7-2 and TRBJ1-2 provide the parts outside the CDR3, is GAGVSQSPSNKVTEKGKDVELRCDPISGHTALYWYRQSLGQGLEFLIYFQGNSAPDKSGLPSDRFSAERTGGSVSTLTIQRTQQEDSAVYLCASSVGQNYGYTFGSGTRLTVV.